This T cell receptor (beta chain) was identified during a study of blood T cell repertoires in COVID-19. Study context: The samples span acute and convalescent COVID-19 from the United States, Italy and Spain. PBMCs, B-cell-depleted T cells, or T cells provided the cDNA or gDNA that made up the material.

The germline CDR1 and CDR2 sequences are LGHNA and YSLEER. The CDR3 runs to 14 residues. Trimming removed 4 bases from V and 5 bases from J, with 15 bases in between. In the authors' workflow: By means of reference gene primer amplification, nucleated cell counts were estimated. TCRdb keeps only in-frame clones here, not all; method: immunoSEQ multiplex PCR. V and J calls and clone size follow that table, whereas D and trimming were derived from the DNA. The profile shows about 180,000 clones, approximately 90% of them singletons. Source material: peripheral blood. This sequence originates from a woman aged 45-65 years with acute or convalescent COVID-19. This chain connects TRBV4-3 to TRBJ2-7, with D possibly being TRBD1 (5 bases). DNA for the CDR3: TGCGCCAGCAGCCGCCAGCAGGGCCACGACGAGCAGTACTTC. Amino acid sequence: CASSRQQGHDEQYF.